This is a list of T cell receptor beta chains from one sample in a study of blood T cells in healthy people across ages. TCRdb fed the 5' RACE reads into MiXCR, producing one record per CDR3 protein. The table shows approximately 880,000 distinct CDR3 sequences, with about 44% occurring only once. Sample: blood. The source is a man aged 25 to 45 in good health. The CDR3 runs from the conserved cysteine through the conserved F or W. Each record gives: J gene, D gene, V gene, clone size, CDR3 DNA, CDR3 protein. The D gene is left open where the match is weak. Clone size is shown for a subset of rows, as once, few, many or a class of expanded clone.

j_call: TRBJ1-3; d_call: -; v_call: TRBV20-1; clone_size: few; cdr3_nt: TGCAGTGCGGGGACAAGCGGTCCTGGAAACACCATATATTTT; cdr3_aa: CSAGTSGPGNTIYF
j_call: TRBJ2-5; d_call: -; v_call: TRBV20-1; clone_size: few; cdr3_nt: TGCAGTGCTACCACACAGGGATCCCAAGAGACCCAGTACTTC; cdr3_aa: CSATTQGSQETQYF
j_call: TRBJ2-3; d_call: TRBD2; v_call: TRBV4-2; clone_size: -; cdr3_nt: TGTGCCAGCAGCGTAAGGGCGGGAGGGCCCACAGATACGCAGTATTTT; cdr3_aa: CASSVRAGGPTDTQYF
j_call: TRBJ2-7; d_call: -; v_call: TRBV10-3; clone_size: -; cdr3_nt: TGTGCCATCAGTGATCCCGAAAGGGGGATTACCTACGAGCAGTACTTC; cdr3_aa: CAISDPERGITYEQYF
j_call: TRBJ2-7; d_call: -; v_call: TRBV7-2; clone_size: -; cdr3_nt: TGTGCCAGCAGCTCGGGCCTCCCGGACCACGAGCAGTACTTC; cdr3_aa: CASSSGLPDHEQYF
j_call: TRBJ2-1; d_call: TRBD2; v_call: TRBV29-1; clone_size: -; cdr3_nt: TGCAGCGGCCGCGCGGGGGGGTCCTACAATGAGCAGTTCTTC; cdr3_aa: CSGRAGGSYNEQFF
j_call: TRBJ2-5; d_call: -; v_call: TRBV21-1; clone_size: few; cdr3_nt: TGTGCCAGCAGCACCGAGGACAGGCACCCCCAAGAGACCCAGTACTTC; cdr3_aa: CASSTEDRHPQETQYF
j_call: TRBJ2-7; d_call: -; v_call: TRBV7-6; clone_size: -; cdr3_nt: TGTGCCAGCAGCTTAGGGGTTGACCAGGGGCTGACCTACGAGCAGTACTTC; cdr3_aa: CASSLGVDQGLTYEQYF
j_call: TRBJ1-2; d_call: -; v_call: TRBV18; clone_size: -; cdr3_nt: TGTGCCAGCTCACCAGGCGGGATGGACAGCCGAGCGAAGGGCTACACCTTC; cdr3_aa: CASSPGGMDSRAKGYTF
j_call: TRBJ2-5; d_call: -; v_call: TRBV3-1; clone_size: -; cdr3_nt: TGTGCCAGCAGCCGCCGACCCGGAGAGACCCAGTACTTC; cdr3_aa: CASSRRPGETQYF
j_call: TRBJ2-7; d_call: -; v_call: TRBV6-6; clone_size: few; cdr3_nt: TGTGCCAGCAGGGACTCCCACGGCGAGCAGTACTTC; cdr3_aa: CASRDSHGEQYF
j_call: TRBJ2-7; d_call: TRBD2; v_call: TRBV29-1; clone_size: few; cdr3_nt: TGCAGCGTTTCCGGACTAGCGGGGGGGTCCTACAATGAGCAGTACTTC; cdr3_aa: CSVSGLAGGSYNEQYF
j_call: TRBJ1-1; d_call: TRBD1; v_call: TRBV28; clone_size: few; cdr3_nt: TGTGCCAGCAGTTCGGGACAGATAAACACTGAAGCTTTCTTT; cdr3_aa: CASSSGQINTEAFF
j_call: TRBJ2-1; d_call: -; v_call: TRBV29-1; clone_size: few; cdr3_nt: TGCAGCGTTGAAGGCCTGGGTTCTTACAATGAGCAGTTCTTC; cdr3_aa: CSVEGLGSYNEQFF
j_call: TRBJ2-1; d_call: -; v_call: TRBV15; clone_size: -; cdr3_nt: TGTGCCACCAGCGGGGGCTCCTACAATGAGCAGTTCTTC; cdr3_aa: CATSGGSYNEQFF